This T cell receptor beta chain was profiled in a study of control samples from healthy donors and cancer patients. Data came from immunoSEQ multiplex PCR; TCRdb stores just in-frame clones and leaves some out. The data contain 85,000 to 95,000 clones, about 88% of them seen just once; the ten biggest clones take up around 14%. Germline V gives CDR1 SGHRS, CDR2 YFSETQ. With V trimmed by 1 base and J by 3 bases, 5 bases remained unmatched. This CDR3 has 15 residues. Sequencing input: blood. V gene TRBV5-1 combines with J gene TRBJ1-2; 8 bases map to TRBD1. The TCR originated in a woman between 70 and 85 years old in good health. CDR3 nucleotide sequence: TGCGCCAGCAGCTTGAAACAGGGGGTTGACTATGGCTACACCTTC. This codes for CASSLKQGVDYGYTF.